This T cell receptor (beta chain) was identified during a study of blood T cell repertoires in COVID-19 (dated by TCRdb to the early 2020s). Study-level background: The collaborator samples originated in the United States, Italy and Spain and spanned the acute and convalescent phases of COVID-19. The prospective study material was composed of cDNA or gDNA derived from T cells, B-cell-depleted T cells, or PBMCs. The dataset comprised deeply sampled blood TCRbeta repertoires from subjects exposed to, actively infected with, or recovered from COVID-19. The repertoires were released in a freely available public database meant as a resource for research on the immune response to SARS-CoV-2. The samples were drawn from the first 160 participants of the ongoing ImmuneRACE study and from 1,254 subjects provided by 6 global collaborators. A de-identified subject ID, COVID-19 status, age in years and sex were almost always included in the sample metadata. Where HLA class I and class II types were available, the types were taken from metadata supplied by the sample provider, not from assay-based typing. Results and caveats for the whole study, not just this receptor: How much clinical and demographic metadata was included differed by source and by participant, and the metadata was provided uncurated.

TCRbeta CDR3 regions were amplified from genomic DNA by means of the immunoSEQ Assay, a bias-controlled multiplex PCR. The study's own analysis went as follows. The number of nucleated cells in each sample was estimated by amplification of reference gene primers within the assay. To quantify the absolute abundance of each unique TCRbeta CDR3 rearrangement, sequence reads were collapsed and filtered. Productive Simpson clonality was computed per sample as the square root of Simpson's diversity index over productive rearrangements. TCRdb holds this immuneACCESS table with in-frame rearrangements only. Some clones are missing; in checked studies, unresolved V genes explain under half, and the rest has no known cause. V, J and clone size were drawn from that table, and D and trimming were deduced from the DNA. The sample profile shows fewer than 400,000 clones; over 80% of them were found once. Less than 6.5% of the sample rests with the top ten.

V is trimmed back by 4 bases and J by 7 bases, and the junction contains 5 bases that no gene match accounts for. From the cysteine through the phenylalanine, the CDR3 covers 14 amino acids. Just the 42-base CDR3 DNA is kept, in frame starting at base 1. CDR1 and CDR2 are read off the germline V gene (reference sequence) as SGHNT and YYREEE. In the prospective study, participants were 18 to 89 years old, resided in about two dozen geographic areas of the United States, and were enrolled through a virtual design. In the prospective study, cohorts were assigned on the basis of participant-reported clinical history obtained from a screening survey and a study questionnaire. Recovered participants in ImmuneRACE Cohort 3 were defined as having two consecutive negative NP/OP PCR tests, clearance from a healthcare professional, or resolution of symptoms. In the prospective study, whole blood, serum and a nasopharyngeal or oropharyngeal swab were collected from each participant by mobile phlebotomists. Prospective study participants could optionally give additional blood draws and questionnaires over an approximately two-month period. Before DNA extraction, prospective study blood samples were shipped either frozen or at room temperature.

A remark on this clone: The antigen this receptor binds is unknown. The record has no base qualities; no much larger clone is one base away.

The TCR originated in a man aged 30 to 39 who had recovered from COVID-19. The sample taken for sequencing was PBMCs or T cells enriched from blood (not recorded which). The sequence is built from TRBV5-4 and TRBJ2-4; 10 junctional bases match TRBD1. This receptor carries the CDR3 CASSGTGVHNIQYF. The sequenced DNA: TGTGCCAGCAGCGGGACAGGGGTGCACAACATTCAGTACTTC.